This T cell receptor beta chain was sequenced during a study of CD8 T cells in ankylosing spondylitis (dated by TCRdb to about 2017). Study-level background: The study profiled T cell receptor beta repertoires in healthy donors and ankylosing spondylitis patients to find disease-linked TCR variants. The full study cohort comprised around 23 ankylosing spondylitis patients and some 110 healthy donors. Peripheral blood samples were taken, and synovial fluid was additionally collected from ankylosing spondylitis patients. Broad study findings and their caveats: A CD8+ phenotype was shown by the disease-linked clones, which were found at relatively low frequencies in peripheral blood. Blood from ankylosing spondylitis patients appeared to be characterized by a TCR beta motif made up of several highly homologous amino acid variants. Significant enrichment of the disease-linked clones was reported in matched synovial fluid samples from ankylosing spondylitis patients. Some of the motif variants had been reported before in the synovial fluid and blood of reactive arthritis patients, a finding that suggests common disease-initiation mechanisms.

This clonotype was observed many times. Its antigen has not been determined. Qualities for individual bases were not recorded, and no much larger clone is one base off. Trimming removed 3 bases from V and 1 base from J, leaving 6 bases between the germline ends. From its cysteine to its phenylalanine, the CDR3 spans 13 amino acids. Only the CDR3 DNA stays, 39 bases, in frame from base 1. Synovial fluid samples were matched to blood samples from the same ankylosing spondylitis patients. Sequencing instrument: Illumina HiSeq 2500. Quantitative 5'-RACE with molecular barcodes was used to prepare TCR beta libraries. Under the source paper's analysis protocol: A new computational method, built on a probabilistic model of VDJ rearrangement, was used to identify disease-linked TCR variants. Starting from the raw public reads, TCRdb applied fastp trimming at Q25, assembled clones with MiXCR and retained in-frame beta chains. Every entry covers one CDR3 protein and lists the most common genes and DNA from its rows. It is TCRdb's table, rather than the study itself, that gives the V and J calls and clone size. Present in this sample are more than 110,000 distinct CDR3 sequences, about 8% of which were seen just once. Together, the top ten hold roughly 7.2% of the sample.

The receptor was derived from a male donor with ankylosing spondylitis. The material sequenced was synovial fluid, either unsorted or a sorted T cell fraction (not recorded which). The rearrangement joined TRBV12-3 or TRBV12-4 to TRBJ1-1, with no confidently assigned D gene. The bases read TGTGCCAGCAGTTTTGTGGAGAACACTGAAGCTTTCTTT. Translated, this gives CASSFVENTEAFF.